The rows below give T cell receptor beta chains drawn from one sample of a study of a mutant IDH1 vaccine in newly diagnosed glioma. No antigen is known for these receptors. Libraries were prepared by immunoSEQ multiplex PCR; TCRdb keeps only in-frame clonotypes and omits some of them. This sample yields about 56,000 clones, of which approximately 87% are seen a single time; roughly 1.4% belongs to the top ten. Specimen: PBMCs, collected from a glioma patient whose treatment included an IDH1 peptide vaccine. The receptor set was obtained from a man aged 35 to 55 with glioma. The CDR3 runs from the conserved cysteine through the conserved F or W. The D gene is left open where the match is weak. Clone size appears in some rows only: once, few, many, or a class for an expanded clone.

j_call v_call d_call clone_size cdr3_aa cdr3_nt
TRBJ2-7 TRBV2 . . CASSVQPDATAEQYF TGTGCCAGCAGCGTACAACCGGACGCTACGGCCGAGCAGTACTTC
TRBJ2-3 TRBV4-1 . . CASSAIGRTDTQYF TGCGCCAGCAGCGCCATAGGAAGGACAGATACGCAGTATTTT
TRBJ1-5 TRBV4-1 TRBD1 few CASSQGATGGGQPQHF TGCGCCAGCAGCCAAGGAGCGACAGGGGGAGGTCAGCCCCAGCATTTT
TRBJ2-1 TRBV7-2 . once CASSLGTLLEQFF TGTGCCAGCAGCCTCGGGACCCTCCTTGAGCAGTTCTTC
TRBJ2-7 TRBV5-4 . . CASSRRTAIEDEQYF TGTGCCAGCAGCAGGCGGACGGCTATAGAGGACGAGCAGTACTTC
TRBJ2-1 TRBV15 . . CATSRDNEQFF TGTGCCACCTCCCGAGACAATGAGCAGTTCTTC
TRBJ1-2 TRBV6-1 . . CASSEAYTTLRQVTF TGTGCCAGCAGTGAAGCGTATACAACCCTTCGGCAGGTCACCTTC
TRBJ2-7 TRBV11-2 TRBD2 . CASSLSGTSGRWQYF TGTGCCAGCAGCCTCTCCGGGACTAGCGGGAGATGGCAGTACTTC
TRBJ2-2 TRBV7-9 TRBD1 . CASRSGTGKPGELFF TGTGCCAGCAGGTCCGGGACAGGGAAACCCGGGGAGCTGTTTTTT
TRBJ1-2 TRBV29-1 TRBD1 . CSATGQGAGGYTF TGCAGCGCCACTGGACAGGGGGCGGGGGGCTACACCTTC
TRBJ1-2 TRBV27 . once CASSPAPGAGHYGYTF TGTGCCAGCAGTCCGGCCCCCGGAGCGGGCCACTATGGCTACACCTTC
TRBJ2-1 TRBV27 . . CASRTLGSSYNEQFF TGTGCCAGCAGGACCCTCGGGTCCTCCTACAATGAGCAGTTCTTC
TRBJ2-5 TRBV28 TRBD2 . CASISGTAGETQYF TGTGCCAGCATCAGCGGGACCGCGGGAGAGACCCAGTACTTC
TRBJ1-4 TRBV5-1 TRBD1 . CASSLQGVELFF TGCGCCAGCAGCCTGCAGGGGGTAGAGCTGTTTTTT
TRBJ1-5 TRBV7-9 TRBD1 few CASSFGQGRSQPQHF TGTGCCAGCAGCTTTGGACAGGGAAGGAGTCAGCCCCAGCATTTT
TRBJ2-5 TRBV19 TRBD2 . CASSYEAGGPGETQYF TGTGCCAGTAGTTATGAGGCGGGAGGGCCGGGAGAGACCCAGTACTTC
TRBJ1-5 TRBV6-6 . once CASRQGGDQPQHF TGTGCCAGCAGACAGGGCGGGGATCAGCCCCAGCATTTT
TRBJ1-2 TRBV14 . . CASSQDGTPSRGYTF TGTGCCAGCAGCCAAGACGGTACACCCTCGAGGGGCTACACCTTC
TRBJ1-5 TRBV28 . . CASSKGGNSNQPQHF TGTGCCAGCAGTAAAGGGGGTAATAGCAATCAGCCCCAGCATTTT
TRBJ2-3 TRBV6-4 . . CASSPGPALSTQYF TGTGCCAGCAGTCCCGGGCCAGCTCTGTCGACGCAGTATTTT